Following are 13 T cell receptor beta chains from one sample sequenced in a study of metastatic and nonmetastatic thyroid tumors. Until they underwent thyroid surgery, no patient had received any treatment. TCRdb ran MiXCR on the PCR reads. The sample consists of around 30,000 clones, over 10% of them appearing once. Sequenced sample: blood. The receptors were sampled from a female donor with papillary thyroid cancer or a benign thyroid nodule (not recorded which). Some clones in this sample may be carry-over from other donors' samples.

This clone was picked up many times. This chain uses TRBV19 with TRBJ2-1; D gene uncertain. CDR3 length equals 13 residues. The V end was cut by 5 bases, the J end by 6 bases, with 11 bases between. Germline values: CDR1 LNHDA, CDR2 SQIVND (reference sequence). Written as DNA, the CDR3 is TGTGCCAGTAGTCTCTCAGAGATCAATGAGCAGTTCTTC. Translation gives CASSLSEINEQFF.

This clone occurred many times. The J gene is TRBJ2-1, the V gene TRBV7-9; D uncertain. Trimming pared 5 bases from V and 6 bases from J, leaving 5 bases between. Looked up from germline, CDR1 is SEHNR and CDR2 is FQNEAQ (reference sequence). The CDR3 is 11 amino acids. CDR3 nucleotide sequence: TGTGCCAGCAGCCCTGCCAATGAGCAGTTCTTC. This codes for CASSPANEQFF.

This clone was counted a few times. The chain has TRBV19 and TRBJ1-5; 7 bases match TRBD1. The CDR3 has 15 residues. Germline V gene sequence: CDR1 LNHDA, CDR2 SQIVND (reference sequence). The trim removed 5 bases at V and 4 bases at J, leaving 8 bases unmatched. The CDR3 protein is CASSLQGIGNQPQHF. The DNA for the CDR3 is TGTGCCAGTAGTTTACAGGGGATCGGTAATCAGCCCCAGCATTTT.

This clone was observed at least ten times. This CDR3 reads CASRVAGGPELFF. Here the CDR3 DNA reads TGTGCCAGCAGGGTAGCGGGAGGGCCGGAGCTGTTTTTT. The chain recombines TRBV7-3 with TRBJ2-2; 11 bases line up with TRBD2. This CDR3 is built from 13 residues. The germline V gene has CDR1 SGHTA and CDR2 FQGTGA. With V trimmed by 6 bases and J by 10 bases, 4 bases remained unmatched.

The table lists this clone with many counts. The chain joins TRBV2 to TRBJ1-2; D not certain. The CDR3 is 13 residues long. Per germline, CDR1 SNHLY and CDR2 FYNNEI. V shed 3 bases and J shed 4 bases, with 9 bases lying between them. DNA for the CDR3: TGTGCCAGCAGTGACGGAGAGACCTATGGCTACACCTTC. Protein sequence: CASSDGETYGYTF.

This clone was observed at least ten times. The CDR3 DNA follows: TGCAGTGCTAAGACAGGCCGCGCTAATTCACCCCTCCACTTT. It encodes CSAKTGRANSPLHF. V and J are TRBV20-1 and TRBJ1-6, with a weak D call TRBD1 (6 bases). This CDR3 spans 14 amino acids. Germline V gene lookup returns CDR1 DFQATT and CDR2 SNEGSKA (reference sequence). Trimming took off 4 bases at V and 6 bases at J, with 13 bases between the two ends.

There are many counts of this clone. The V call is TRBV28, the J call TRBJ2-3; 7 bases align to TRBD1. Germline V gene lookup returns CDR1 MDHEN and CDR2 SYDVKM. CDR3 size: 16 residues. With V trimmed by 6 bases and J by 2 bases, 11 bases remained unmatched. The CDR3 spells CASSPLTGRITDTQYF. The CDR3 DNA reads as TGTGCCAGCAGCCCCCTGACAGGGCGGATCACAGATACGCAGTATTTT.

The table lists this clone with many counts. The genes are TRBV2 and TRBJ1-1, with a possible D match to TRBD1 (5 bases). The CDR3 is 15 amino acids. The germline gives CDR1 SNHLY, CDR2 FYNNEI. V shed 4 bases and J shed 0 bases, with 12 bases lying between them. The CDR3 DNA reads as TGTGCCAGCAGTGGGGGACGGTCAATGAACACTGAAGCTTTCTTT. This codes for CASSGGRSMNTEAFF. The full variable domain, completed using reference TRBV2 and TRBJ1-1, is EPEVTQTPSHQVTQMGQEVILRCVPISNHLYFYWYRQILGQKVEFLVSFYNNEISEKSEIFDDQFSVERPDGSNFTLKIRSTKLEDSAMYFCASSGGRSMNTEAFFGQGTRLTVV.

This clone has ten or more counts. The CDR3 coding sequence is TGCAGTGCTAGGGGAGATAATGAAAAACTGTTTTTT. Translating gives CSARGDNEKLFF. The chain combines TRBV20-1 with TRBJ1-4, with D unclear. The germline V and J ends were trimmed by 3 bases and 4 bases, with 6 bases remaining between them. CDR1 DFQATT and CDR2 SNEGSKA come from the germline V gene (reference sequence). The CDR3 runs 12 residues.

This clone was found many times. The same CDR3 is also encoded by other DNA sequences in this sample. The chain carries TRBV9 and TRBJ1-1; D unresolved. V dropped 0 bases and J dropped 1 base, with 7 bases sitting between them. The CDR3 is made up of 14 amino acids. From germline, CDR1 is SGDLS and CDR2 YYNGEE. The chain's CDR3 is CASSVGYGNTEAFF. The DNA for the CDR3 is TGTGCCAGCAGCGTAGGATACGGGAACACTGAAGCTTTCTTT.

This clone was picked up a small number of times. V is TRBV6-1 and J is TRBJ2-7; 12 nucleotides line up with TRBD2. The CDR3 is 16 residues long. With V trimmed by 4 bases and J by 7 bases, 11 bases remained unmatched. Germline V gene sequence: CDR1 MNHNS, CDR2 SASEGT. CDR3 sequence (DNA): TGTGCCAGCAGTGGCACTCGACTAGCGGGAGTGGGGGAGCAGTACTTC. Its protein product is CASSGTRLAGVGEQYF.

This clone was counted at least ten times. The chain uses TRBV7-6 and TRBJ2-5, with D possibly being TRBD1 or TRBD2 (6 bases each). The germline V and J ends were trimmed by 0 bases and 2 bases, with 10 bases remaining between them. This CDR3 has 15 amino acids. Germline V gene sequence: CDR1 SGHVS, CDR2 FNYEAQ. This chain's CDR3 is CASSLAGGGQETQYF. DNA of the CDR3: TGTGCCAGCAGCTTAGCTGGAGGGGGTCAAGAGACCCAGTACTTC.

This clone was observed many times. A read error is possible here, since a much larger clone lies one base away. The chain has TRBV18 and TRBJ1-6; D ambiguous. Trimming left V 4 bases short and J 0 bases short, with 10 bases between. The germline CDR1 and CDR2 sequences are KGHSH and LQKENI. This CDR3 is 16 amino acids long. CDR3 loop: CASSLDGDSYNSPLHF. The CDR3, as DNA: TGTGCCAGCTCACTGGACGGAGACTCCTATAATTCACCCCTCCACTTT.